This T cell receptor beta chain was sequenced for a study of tumor-infiltrating lymphocytes in oesophageal squamous cell carcinoma. This clonotype was observed many times. TCRdb itself ran the PCR reads through MiXCR, one entry per CDR3 protein. The repertoire holds approximately 6,000 distinct CDR3 sequences, with roughly 15% as singletons. This TCR derives from a male donor with esophageal squamous cell carcinoma. The specimen was normal esophageal tissue next to the tumor.

In DNA, the CDR3 is TGTGCCAGCAGTTTAGGACAGGCGGCCCTAGAAGCTTTCTTT. It yields the protein CASSLGQAALEAFF. The chain has TRBV12-3 or TRBV12-4 and TRBJ1-1, with D perhaps matching TRBD1 (6 bases). Deletions cut 1 base from V and 8 bases from J, with 14 bases between. The CDR3 runs 14 residues.